This note documents a single TCR beta chain sequence. Its antigen remains unknown. The record originates from a study of CXCR3-negative and CXCR3-positive naive CD8 T cells. CD45RO-CCR7+CD27+CD95- expression identified naive CD8+ T cells. The CDR3 spans 12 residues. Germline loops: CDR1 LGHDT, CDR2 YNNKEL (reference sequence). Researchers prepared the TRB cDNA libraries using 5' RACE with UMI labels. Following a re-call of the 5' RACE reads, TCRdb has one entry per CDR3 protein and lacks DNA. The table lists some 140,000 distinct CDR3 sequences, with around 0.41% in the top ten. Findings and limits, study-wide: Comparison of naive cells showed more hydrophobic TRB CDR3s in CXCR3-positive than in CXCR3-negative naive cells.

The chain recombines TRBV3-1 with TRBJ2-7. This clonotype was sampled from a human donor in good health. Some clones in this sample may be carry-over from other donors' samples. Sequencing was done on a sample of naive CXCR3+ CD8+ T cells from blood. Subset denoted: CD45RO-CCR7+CD27+CD95- naive CD8+ T cells expressing CXCR3 (TNR3+). CDR3 sequence: CASSLDLERKHF.